This TCR beta chain derives from a study of shared clonotypes between healthy human individuals. Findings and caveats of the study: In general, naive subsets displayed greater estimated richness than memory subsets did. The study found roughly 5% of naive CD4 clonotypes shared across a handful of donors.

Of note for this clone: The target antigen is unknown. At one boundary the junction diverges from the germline segment, which might be a read error.

CDR1 and CDR2 (germline): MNHEY, SVGAGI. The length of the CDR3 is 15 residues. Every subset had its genomic DNA shared out evenly among several immunoSEQ plates. This table comes from immunoSEQ multiplex PCR, and its TCRdb copy is limited to in-frame clones, with some not included. This sample carries some 2,500,000 clones, roughly 93% of them seen once, and the ten largest clones take about 0.39%. This receptor was taken from a man in his late teens or twenties in good health. Some clones in this sample may be carry-over from other donors' samples. Source material: naive CD4+ T cells from PBMCs. Documented subset: CD45RA+ positively selected. This chain links TRBV6-5 with TRBJ2-1; 9 bases match TRBD1. CDR3 in amino acids: CASRARQGVYDEQFF. The CDR3 DNA reads TGTGCCAGCAGGGCCCGACAGGGGGTCTACGATGAGCAGTTCTTC.